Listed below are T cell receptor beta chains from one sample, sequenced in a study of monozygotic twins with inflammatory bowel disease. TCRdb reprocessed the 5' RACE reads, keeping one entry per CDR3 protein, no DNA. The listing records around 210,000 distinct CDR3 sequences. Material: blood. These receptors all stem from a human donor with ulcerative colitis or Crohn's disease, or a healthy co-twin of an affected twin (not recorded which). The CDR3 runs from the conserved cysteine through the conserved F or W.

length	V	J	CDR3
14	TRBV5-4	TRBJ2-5	CASSLVQTQETQYF
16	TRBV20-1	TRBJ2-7	CSASRIHRDRVYEQYF
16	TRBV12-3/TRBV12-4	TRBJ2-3	CASSSGTNRITDTQYF
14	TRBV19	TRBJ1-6	CASQRWGGDSPLHF
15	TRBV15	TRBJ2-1	CATSREQGFYNEQFF
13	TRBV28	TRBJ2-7	CASSLIGRYEQYF
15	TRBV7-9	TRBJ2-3	CASSPRDPITDTQYF
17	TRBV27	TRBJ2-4	CASAFQGVNANWNIQYF
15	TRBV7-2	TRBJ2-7	CASSLIVSSGAGQYF
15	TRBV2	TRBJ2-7	CASIQRPSGTYEQYF
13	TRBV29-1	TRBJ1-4	CSVVSGVKEKLFF
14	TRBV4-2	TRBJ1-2	CASSQDTSSYGYTF
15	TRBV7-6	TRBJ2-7	CASSMGLAGAREQYF
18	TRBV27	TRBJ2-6	CASSSQTGRNSGANVLTF
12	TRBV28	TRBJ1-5	CASRSRGQPQHF
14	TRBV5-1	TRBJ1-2	CASSRGGGADGYTF
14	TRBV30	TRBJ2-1	CAWDRGGVYNEQFF
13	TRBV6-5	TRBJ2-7	CASSYGQVYEQYF
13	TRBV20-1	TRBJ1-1	CSALGERRTEAFF
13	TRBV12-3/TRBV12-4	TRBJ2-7	CASGQREVYEQYF
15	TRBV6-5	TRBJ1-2	CASSSLEGRSYGYTF
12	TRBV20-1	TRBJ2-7	CSAVPSSYEQYF
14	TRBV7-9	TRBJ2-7	CASSLAPTTYEQYF
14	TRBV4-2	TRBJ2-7	CASSRDRRTYEQYF
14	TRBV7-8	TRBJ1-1	CASSLGRVVTEAFF
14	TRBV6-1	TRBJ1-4	CASRTDTINEKLIF
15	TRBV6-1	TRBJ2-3	CASSDRDRDTDTQYF
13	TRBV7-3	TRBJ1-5	CASSLLQGLPQHF
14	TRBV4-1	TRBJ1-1	CASSHVDLNTEAFF
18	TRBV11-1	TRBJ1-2	CASSPPRGLPTQTYGYTF
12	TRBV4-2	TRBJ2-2	CASSHRGGELFF
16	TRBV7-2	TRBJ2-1	CASSPARGRGYNEQFF
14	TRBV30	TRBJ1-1	CAWMWGTLNTEAFF
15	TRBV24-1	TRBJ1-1	CATSDTGGGYTEAFF
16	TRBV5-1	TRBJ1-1	CASSPPGVRSGTEAFF
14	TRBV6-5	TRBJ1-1	CASTLEQGNTEAFF
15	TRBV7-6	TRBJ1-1	CASSLDSPLGTEAFF
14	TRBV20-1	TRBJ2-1	CSARMWGDYNEQFF
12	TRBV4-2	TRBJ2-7	CASSQQTNEQYF
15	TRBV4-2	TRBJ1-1	CASSQEPGMNTEAFF
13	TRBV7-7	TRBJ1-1	CASSLRPGDEAFF
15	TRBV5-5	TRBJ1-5	CASSIRTGSNQPQHF
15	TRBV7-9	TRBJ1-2	CASSESTGVNYGYTF
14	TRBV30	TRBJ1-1	CAWKRTGGNTEAFF
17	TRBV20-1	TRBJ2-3	CSARDPLRKSSTDTQYF
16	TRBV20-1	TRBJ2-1	CSARLTAGTAYNEQFF
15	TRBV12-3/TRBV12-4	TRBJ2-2	CASSFRGINTGELFF
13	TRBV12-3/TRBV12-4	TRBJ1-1	CASSFMGGAEAFF
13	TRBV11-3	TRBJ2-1	CASSPRLGSEQFF
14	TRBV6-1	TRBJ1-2	CASIGTGEFAGYTF